Below, 11 T cell receptor beta chains from the same sample are listed, as sequenced in a study of cytomegalovirus exposure and HLA in healthy donors. PCR used 60 Vbeta primers and 13 Jbeta primers. Data came from immunoSEQ multiplex PCR; TCRdb stores just in-frame clones and leaves some out. The table lists approximately 84,000 clones, approximately 74% of them singletons. The sequencing sample was made of PBMCs. All receptors come from a man between 40 and 49 years old in good health and CMV-seropositive.

In this sample, this clone turned up a few times. The chain couples TRBV7-3 to TRBJ2-1; TRBD1 might be the D (6 bases). The germline V gene encodes CDR1 SGHTA and CDR2 FQGTGA. V lost 5 bases to trimming and J lost 10 bases, with 15 bases between them. The length of the CDR3 is 13 residues. The CDR3 DNA reads as TGTGCCAGCAGCCAGGGGACCGCCCAAGAGCAGTTCTTC. The encoded protein is CASSQGTAQEQFF.

The J gene is TRBJ2-4, the V gene TRBV6-5, with D possibly matching TRBD2 (5 bases). Germline V gives CDR1 MNHEY, CDR2 SVGAGI. The length of the CDR3 is 14 residues. V lost 3 bases, J lost 0 bases, and 6 bases lay in between. CDR3 residues: CASSYGLAKNIQYF. For the CDR3, the DNA is TGTGCCAGCAGTTATGGACTAGCCAAAAACATTCAGTACTTC.

J is TRBJ2-7 and V is TRBV27; D is unclear. V was shortened by 5 bases and J by 1 base, with 18 bases between the two germline ends. CDR3 size: 16 residues. Germline V gene sequence: CDR1 MNHEY, CDR2 SMNVEV (reference sequence). In DNA form, the CDR3 reads TGTGCCAGCAGTGTAACCCGTGGTGCGAGATCCTACGAGCAGTACTTC. This codes for CASSVTRGARSYEQYF.

The chain couples TRBV21-1 to TRBJ2-7; the table names TRBD1, a call not compared with the DNA. TRBV21-1 is shown as a pseudogene. The CDR3 is 16 residues long. The CDR3 DNA sequence: TGTGCCAGCGCCCGTCGCCCGGGACAGGGAGCTGACGAGCAGTACTTC. It codes for CASARRPGQGADEQYF.

This chain joins TRBV5-1 and TRBJ2-3, with 7 positions matching TRBD1. J lost 4 bases, V lost 4 bases, and 6 bases had no gene match. CDR1 is SGHRS, CDR2 YFSETQ, per germline. The CDR3 extends over 14 amino acids. CDR3 nucleotides: TGCGCCAGCAGCCCGGGACAGAAATCAGATACGCAGTATTTT. Translation gives CASSPGQKSDTQYF.

This sequence joins TRBV7-2 and TRBJ1-3, with D tentatively TRBD1 (5 bases). This CDR3 is built from 13 residues. Between the trimmed V and J ends, which lost 5 bases and 12 bases, there was a span of 17 bases. Germline V gives CDR1 SGHTA, CDR2 FQGNSA. The CDR3 nucleotides are TGTGCCAGCAGCATTAACGTCCAGGGTATCATATATTTT. Its translation: CASSINVQGIIYF.

The J gene is TRBJ2-1, the V gene TRBV29-1; 13 bases are shared with TRBD2. There are 16 residues in the CDR3. Germline CDR1 is SQVTM and CDR2 is ANQGSEA. V was clipped by 2 bases and J by 10 bases; unmatched bases: 11. The CDR3 is CSVERPTSGRAREQFF. The CDR3 DNA follows: TGCAGCGTTGAAAGGCCCACTAGCGGGAGGGCCAGGGAGCAGTTCTTC.

The chain employs TRBV2 and TRBJ2-3; perhaps TRBD2 as D (6 bases). Germline V CDR1 and CDR2: SNHLY, FYNNEI. Trimming stripped 8 bases from V and 7 bases from J, with 13 bases between. This CDR3 comprises 12 residues. CDR3 nucleotide sequence: TGTGCCAGCCAGGTGGAGGGGAATACGCAGTATTTT. This encodes CASQVEGNTQYF.

The rearrangement uses TRBV5-1 and TRBJ2-5, with D perhaps TRBD2 (7 bases). Germline values: CDR1 SGHRS, CDR2 YFSETQ. V was shortened by 0 bases and J by 2 bases, with 14 bases between the two germline ends. The CDR3 is made up of 16 amino acids. The DNA for the CDR3 is TGCGCCAGCAGCTTGGGGGAGGGACACACACAAGAGACCCAGTACTTC. Encoded protein: CASSLGEGHTQETQYF.

The rearrangement joins TRBV7-2 to TRBJ1-5; D not resolved. This CDR3 has 16 amino acids. Germline CDR1 SGHTA, CDR2 FQGNSA. The V gene lost 2 bases and the J gene lost 0 bases, with 11 bases spanning the gap. DNA of the CDR3: TGTGCCAGCAGCTTACTGGGAGCTTATAGCAATCAGCCCCAGCATTTT. Protein: CASSLLGAYSNQPQHF. Together with reference TRBV7-2 and TRBJ1-5, the CDR3 gives the full variable domain: GAGVSQSPSNKVTEKGKDVELRCDPISGHTALYWYRQSLGQGLEFLIYFQGNSAPDKSGLPSDRFSAERTGGSVSTLTIQRTQQEDSAVYLCASSLLGAYSNQPQHFGDGTRLSIL.

The chain is built from TRBV7-6 and TRBJ2-1; 9 bases are shared with TRBD1. Germline V gene lookup returns CDR1 SGHVS and CDR2 FNYEAQ. The junction had 6 bases not matched to a gene; V was cut back by 1 base and J by 5 bases. The CDR3 consists of 16 residues. DNA for the CDR3: TGTGCCAGCAGCTTAGAAGGGACAGGGAGGGACAATGAGCAGTTCTTC. Its protein is CASSLEGTGRDNEQFF.